This T cell receptor (beta chain) was recovered during a study of Ad26.COV2.S vaccination and SARS-CoV-2 variants (dated by TCRdb to the early 2020s). In terms of the full investigation: Vaccine-arm donors came from COV1001, a multicentre, randomized, double-blind, placebo-controlled phase I-IIa trial of Ad26.COV2.S in healthy adults. Ad26.COV2.S was administered intramuscularly at 5 x 10^10 or 1 x 10^11 viral particles, either as a single shot or as two shots given 56 days apart. Sequencing of the TCRbeta repertoire served to evaluate the specificity and breadth of SARS-CoV-2-reactive T cell receptors following Ad26.COV2.S vaccination. The TCR-sequenced set comprised approximately 30 samples: around 20 Ad26.COV2.S vaccine recipients, 5 placebo recipients and 8 SARS-CoV-2 convalescent individuals. Investigators remained blinded to trial group allocation during experiments and outcome assessment. Participants in the trial were split at random into five groups of five each, receiving low-dose or high-dose Ad26.COV2.S once or twice, or else placebo on both occasions.

The sample's treatment or condition, from its label and the paper: some 20 received Ad26.COV2.S at low or high dose, single or two shots; several received placebo; per-sample allocation not given. Repertoires of vaccine and placebo recipients were sequenced from samples collected on day 63 after the first injection. Cohort 1b enrolled around 23 adults aged 18-55 years at a single site in Boston, USA, between 29 July and 7 August 2020. Ad26.COV2.S was a replication-incompetent adenovirus type 26 vector that expressed a prefusion-stabilized SARS-CoV-2 spike protein derived from the original Wuhan strain. The immunoSEQ Assay was the method used to sequence TCRbeta CDR3 regions. After extraction, genomic DNA underwent amplification by bias-controlled multiplex PCR, followed by high-throughput sequencing. The source study handled its data this way. To quantify the absolute abundance of every unique TCRbeta CDR3 region, sequences were collapsed and filtered. T cell fraction was estimated by normalizing TCRbeta template counts to usable DNA, with usable DNA measured through amplification of reference genes found in all nucleated cells. Repertoire TCRs were annotated as SARS-CoV-2-specific when V gene, CDR3 amino acid sequence and J gene were exactly matched to a known reactive TCR set. The reference SARS-CoV-2 TCR set was obtained from MIRA and was filtered for enrichment in COVID-19-positive ImmuneCODE repertoires, whereby public or cross-reactive TCRs were removed. Drawing on the MIRA antigens, annotated TCRs were analysed further at the level of specific ORF or position within ORF. Breadth was defined as the number of annotated unique rearrangements divided by the total number of unique productive rearrangements, and depth was defined as the summed frequency of the annotated unique rearrangements. Two-sided Wilcoxon rank-sum tests were applied when comparing TCR breadth between groups. TCRdb provides this immuneACCESS table in a form limited to in-frame rearrangements. Some clones are lacking; in checked studies, under half of them reflect an unresolved V gene, and why the rest are absent is not known. V, J and clone size are taken as reported in that table, and D and trimming were inferred from the DNA itself. Within this sample are about 280,000 clones, with about 89% of them counted one time only. The ten largest account for approximately 3.4% of the sample.

With regard to this clone: The specificity of this receptor is unknown. Base qualities are missing; no much larger clone stands one base away.

The paper as a whole reports these results and caveats: The study lacked the statistical power to compare responses across vaccine doses or regimens. Spike-specific TCR breadth was higher in Ad26.COV2.S recipients than in placebo recipients (P = 0.0014). Substantial breadth of spike-specific CD8+ and CD4+ T cell responses was reported after vaccination. Comparable non-spike TCR breadth was observed between vaccine and placebo recipients, consistent with only spike being contained in the vaccine. It was noted by the authors that total T cell responses may have been underestimated by the TCR breadth and depth analyses.

Inclusive of the bounding cysteine and phenylalanine, the CDR3 is 11 residues long. This entry keeps only the CDR3 DNA: 33 bases, framed from base 1. CDR1 is given as ENHRY and CDR2 as SYGVKD, both from the germline V gene. V ends up 7 bases short and J 6 bases short, with an unmatched junction base count of 2. This specimen consisted of peripheral blood, obtained in a trial of Ad26.COV2.S vaccine versus placebo. Recombination linked TRBV10-3 to TRBJ1-1; 7 bases in between match TRBD1. The clonotype comes from a person between 18 and 65 years old who received the Ad26.COV2.S COVID-19 vaccine or a placebo. The CDR3 reads as follows: CAIKQGAEAFF. At the DNA level, the sequence is TGTGCCATCAAGCAGGGGGCTGAAGCTTTCTTT.